What follows are 21 T cell receptor beta chains derived from one specimen sequenced in a study of T cell repertoires in cytomegalovirus infection. Their antigens are not known. TCRdb reanalysed the reads using MiXCR and keeps one entry per CDR3 protein. The sample comprises around 300,000 distinct CDR3 sequences, less than 25% of which are singletons, and roughly 19% rests with the top ten. Source: cultured PBMCs, taken from culture after CMV antigen stimulation. Source of these receptors: a human donor in good health (CMV status not recorded). Some clones in this sample may be carry-over from other donors' samples.

The rearrangement joins TRBV27 to TRBJ2-6; D uncertain. Between the trimmed V and J ends, which lost 5 bases and 2 bases, there was a span of 13 bases. Germline values: CDR1 MNHEY, CDR2 SMNVEV (reference sequence). CDR3 length: 16 residues. CDR3 coding DNA: TGTGCCAGCAGTCCGCTCCTACGACCTGGGGCCAACGTCCTGACTTTC. Protein product: CASSPLLRPGANVLTF.

This clonotype was observed a few times. This chain links TRBV19 with TRBJ2-2; perhaps D is TRBD1 or TRBD2 (6 bases each). This CDR3 contains 15 residues. Trimming shortened V by 9 bases and J by 4 bases, and 18 bases separated the two germline ends. The germline gives CDR1 LNHDA, CDR2 SQIVND (reference sequence). CDR3 amino acids: CASSRRGARTGELFF. Here the CDR3 DNA reads TGTGCCAGCAGCCGAAGGGGGGCTCGCACCGGGGAGCTGTTTTTT.

This clonotype was detected ten times or more. The chain employs TRBV7-8 and TRBJ1-1; unclear D gene. V was pared by 0 bases and J by 5 bases, with 7 bases between. Germline V gene lookup returns CDR1 SGHVS and CDR2 FQNEAQ. The CDR3 length is 13 residues. The CDR3 DNA sequence: TGTGCCAGCAGCTTAGCGGTGGGGACTGAAGCTTTCTTT. It is translated as CASSLAVGTEAFF.

This clonotype has just a few counts. This chain joins TRBV19 and TRBJ2-7, with 10 bases identical to TRBD2. Per germline, CDR1 LNHDA and CDR2 SQIVND (reference sequence). The CDR3 runs 15 residues. V shed 3 bases, J shed 3 bases, and the junction held 5 bases outside the gene matches. The CDR3 bases are TGTGCCAGTAGTATCCCCGGGACTAGCGTCTACGAGCAGTACTTC. It codes for CASSIPGTSVYEQYF.

This clonotype came up many times. V usage is TRBV4-1 and J usage is TRBJ2-1; D may be TRBD1 (5 bases). CDR1 and CDR2 (germline): MGHRA, YSYEKL. Trimming cost V 2 bases and J 4 bases, with 9 bases left between them. The CDR3 has 14 amino acids. CDR3 loop: CASSQPYRYNEQFF. In nucleotides, the CDR3 is TGCGCCAGCAGCCAACCCTACAGGTACAATGAGCAGTTCTTC.

The table lists this clonotype with many counts. The chain has TRBV7-2 and TRBJ2-3; D is uncertain. The V gene's germline CDR1 is SGHTA and CDR2 FQGNSA. The V end was cut by 3 bases, the J end by 10 bases, with 8 bases between. This CDR3 comprises 11 residues. The CDR3 bases are TGTGCCAGCAGCTTGGGAATGGCGCAGTATTTT. Translating gives CASSLGMAQYF.

This clonotype appeared a few times. The chain links TRBV14 to TRBJ2-3; D gene ambiguous. This CDR3 spans 13 amino acids. CDR1 and CDR2 from the germline V gene are SGHDN and FVKESK. V shed 2 bases and J shed 2 bases, with 5 bases lying between them. Here the CDR3 reads CASSQFLTDTQYF. In nucleotides, the CDR3 is TGTGCCAGCAGCCAATTCCTCACAGATACGCAGTATTTT.

A note on this clonotype: Just one base apart from a much larger clone, this may be a read error. The chain combines TRBV5-4 with TRBJ2-1; 7 bases align to TRBD2. Germline assignment: CDR1 SGHNT and CDR2 YYREEE (reference sequence). CDR3 size: 14 residues. The CDR3 DNA reads TGTGCCAACAGCTCCAAGCGGGGCTACAATGAGCAGTTCTTC. It is translated as CANSSKRGYNEQFF.

The chain is built from TRBV28 and TRBJ1-6; D perhaps matches TRBD1 (6 bases). The germline V and J ends were trimmed by 10 bases and 4 bases, with 17 bases remaining between them. There are 15 residues in the CDR3. The V gene's germline CDR1 is MDHEN and CDR2 SYDVKM. In DNA, the CDR3 is TGTGCCACCGTCGAACCGGGACAATATAATTCACCCCTCCACTTT. It translates to CATVEPGQYNSPLHF.

The table lists this clonotype with many counts. The chain links TRBV7-2 to TRBJ2-3; D may match TRBD1 or TRBD2 (5 bases each). The CDR3 has 16 residues. Trimming took off 5 bases at V and 0 bases at J, with 15 bases between the two ends. Germline V lookup: CDR1 SGHTA, CDR2 FQGNSA. The CDR3 DNA reads TGTGCCAGCAGCCGATCCGGGGACCCTAGCACAGATACGCAGTATTTT. Translating it yields CASSRSGDPSTDTQYF.

The V call is TRBV2, the J call TRBJ2-3; 7 bases match TRBD2. V shed 2 bases, J shed 6 bases, and the junction held 14 bases outside the gene matches. The CDR3 has 17 residues. Germline V gene lookup returns CDR1 SNHLY and CDR2 FYNNEI. The CDR3 nucleotides read TGTGCCAGCAGTGAAAGGACTGGACTAGTTGGTCCGGATACGCAGTATTTT. Protein sequence: CASSERTGLVGPDTQYF.

This chain links TRBV11-2 with TRBJ2-5; 7 nucleotides line up with TRBD1. CDR1 and CDR2 (germline): SGHAT, FQNNGV. CDR3 length equals 16 residues. Trimming removed 5 bases from V and 4 bases from J; junction bases left unmatched: 13. The CDR3 reads CASSRSPRDRAETQYF. The CDR3 DNA follows: TGTGCCAGCAGCCGTTCACCCCGCGACAGGGCAGAGACCCAGTACTTC.

This clonotype appeared a few times. This rearrangement joins TRBV6-5 to TRBJ2-1, with 9 positions matching TRBD2. This CDR3 region has 15 residues. Trimming cost V 2 bases and J 5 bases; bases outside gene matches: 4. CDR1 is MNHEY, CDR2 SVGAGI, per germline. The CDR3 loop is CASSYGAGGHNEQFF. The CDR3, as DNA: TGTGCCAGCAGTTACGGAGCGGGAGGACACAATGAGCAGTTCTTC.

This chain joins TRBV27 and TRBJ1-1, with D unclear. V lost 6 bases and J 1 base, leaving 15 bases between the germline ends. The CDR3 consists of 15 residues. The V gene's germline CDR1 is MNHEY and CDR2 SMNVEV (reference sequence). DNA of the CDR3: TGTGCCAGCAGGCCCCTCGGGGAGGCGAACACTGAAGCTTTCTTT. Protein sequence: CASRPLGEANTEAFF.

J is TRBJ1-1 and V is TRBV19, with 7 positions matching TRBD1. V was pared by 8 bases and J by 0 bases, with 3 bases of the junction left unmatched. The CDR3 has 13 residues. Germline V gene data show CDR1 as LNHDA and CDR2 as SQIVND (reference sequence). As DNA, the CDR3 is TGTGCCAGTTGGACAGGAATGAACACTGAAGCTTTCTTT. Translated, it gives CASWTGMNTEAFF.

The V and J genes are TRBV20-1 and TRBJ1-5, with 9 bases aligning to TRBD1. This CDR3 spans 13 amino acids. From germline, CDR1 is DFQATT and CDR2 SNEGSKA (reference sequence). V shed 6 bases, J shed 4 bases, and the junction held 4 bases outside the gene matches. The CDR3 spells CSAPGQGNQPQHF. DNA of the CDR3: TGCAGTGCCCCGGGACAGGGTAATCAGCCCCAGCATTTT.

This clonotype was seen many times. The CDR3 DNA sequence: TGTGCCAGCAGCCTCACCACGACTAGTCCCTTTTCGCCAAACAATGAGCAGTTCTTC. Residues: CASSLTTTSPFSPNNEQFF. This sequence joins TRBV11-3 and TRBJ2-1, with a tentative D call TRBD2 (6 bases). In germline, CDR1 is SGHNT, CDR2 YENEEA. The CDR3 spans 19 residues. Trimming took off 5 bases at V and 5 bases at J, with 28 bases between the two ends. The whole variable domain, filled in from reference TRBV11-3 and TRBJ2-1, reads EAGVVQSPRYKIIEKKQPVAFWCNPISGHNTLYWYLQNLGQGPELLIRYENEEAVDDSQLPKDRFSAERLKGVDSTLKIQPAELGDSAVYLCASSLTTTSPFSPNNEQFFGPGTRLTVL.

V and J are TRBV19 and TRBJ2-5; D is undetermined. Germline assignment: CDR1 LNHDA and CDR2 SQIVND (reference sequence). V lost 4 bases, J lost 3 bases, and 9 bases lay in between. The CDR3 loop spans 13 amino acids. For the CDR3, the DNA is TGTGCCAGTAGTAGAACAGTGGAAGAGACCCAGTACTTC. It specifies CASSRTVEETQYF.

This clonotype showed up just a few times. The genes are TRBV28 and TRBJ1-1; 8 nucleotides align to TRBD1. The CDR3 has 15 residues. Germline-derived CDR1 and CDR2 are MDHEN and SYDVKM. The V and J ends lost 5 bases and 5 bases, in that order; junction bases with no gene match: 10. CDR3 sequence: CASSAGGAGKTEAFF. The CDR3 DNA reads TGTGCCAGCAGTGCAGGGGGCGCCGGGAAAACTGAAGCTTTCTTT.

The chain joins TRBV12-3 or TRBV12-4 to TRBJ2-1; 7 bases are a match to TRBD1. The CDR3 has 15 amino acids. J lost 0 bases, V lost 6 bases, and 5 bases had no gene match. The CDR3 loop reads CASRPQGSSYNEQFF. The CDR3 DNA follows: TGTGCCAGCAGACCACAGGGGTCCTCCTACAATGAGCAGTTCTTC.

This clonotype was seen a few times. The rearrangement links TRBV10-3 to TRBJ2-1; unclear D gene. The CDR3 runs 13 residues. The ends were cut back, 7 bases at V and 5 bases at J, with 12 bases in the middle. Germline CDR1 is ENHRY and CDR2 is SYGVKD. In DNA form, the CDR3 reads TGTGCCATCACCCCGGGCCCGAACAATGAGCAGTTCTTC. This encodes CAITPGPNNEQFF.